These 27 T cell receptor beta chains share one sample of origin, sequenced in a study of blood T cell repertoires in COVID-19. Here immunoSEQ multiplex PCR was the method, and the copy in TCRdb shows in-frame clones only, minus some. Of tens of thousands of clones in the sample, about 87% were seen once. The sample comprised peripheral blood. The receptors shown here come from a human donor in a cohort sampled during active COVID-19.

The chain employs TRBV7-8 and TRBJ1-2; D is perhaps TRBD1 (5 bases). CDR1 is SGHVS, CDR2 FQNEAQ, per germline. CDR3 length: 13 amino acids. V lost 1 base and J 2 bases, leaving 5 bases between the germline ends. In DNA form, the CDR3 reads TGTGCCAGCAGCTTAGGACAGAACTATGGCTACACCTTC. It encodes CASSLGQNYGYTF.

V and J are TRBV7-2 and TRBJ2-2; D is ambiguous. This CDR3 is built from 13 residues. V gave up 8 bases and J gave up 6 bases, with 13 bases separating them. The germline V gene encodes CDR1 SGHTA and CDR2 FQGNSA. CDR3 loop: CASPVALAGELFF. For the CDR3, the DNA is TGTGCCAGCCCCGTCGCGCTAGCCGGGGAGCTGTTTTTT. Complete variable domain (other parts from reference TRBV7-2 and TRBJ2-2): GAGVSQSPSNKVTEKGKDVELRCDPISGHTALYWYRQSLGQGLEFLIYFQGNSAPDKSGLPSDRFSAERTGGSVSTLTIQRTQQEDSAVYLCASPVALAGELFFGEGSRLTVL.

CDR3 sequence reads: CASSLRDRGLGYTF. CDR3 nucleotide sequence: TGCGCCAGCAGCTTGAGGGACAGGGGGCTGGGCTACACCTTC. The chain couples TRBV5-1 to TRBJ1-2; the match to TRBD1 covers 12 bases. The CDR3 runs to 14 residues. With V trimmed by 1 base and J by 8 bases, 3 bases remained unmatched. The germline V gene has CDR1 SGHRS and CDR2 YFSETQ.

The CDR3 spells CASSVDTGPTTEAFF. The CDR3 bases are TGTGCCAGCAGCGTAGATACAGGGCCTACCACTGAAGCTTTCTTT. The genes are TRBV9 and TRBJ1-1, with D perhaps matching TRBD1 (6 bases). The CDR3 extends over 15 amino acids. The ends were cut back, 0 bases at V and 4 bases at J, with 13 bases in the middle. CDR1 SGDLS and CDR2 YYNGEE come from the germline V gene.

J is TRBJ2-2 and V is TRBV28; 13 bases are shared with TRBD2. Trimming at V came to 5 bases and at J to 2 bases, leaving 8 bases not matched to a gene. This CDR3 has 18 residues. The germline V gene has CDR1 MDHEN and CDR2 SYDVKM. In DNA, the CDR3 is TGTGCCAGCAGTGGGACAGGGGGACTAGCGGGAAACACCGGGGAGCTGTTTTTT. This codes for CASSGTGGLAGNTGELFF.

The rearrangement links TRBV11-2 to TRBJ2-7; D not resolved. The CDR3 contains 11 residues. The germline V gene has CDR1 SGHAT and CDR2 FQNNGV. V lost 3 bases, J lost 6 bases, and 6 bases lay in between. CDR3 nucleotide sequence: TGTGCCAGCAGCTTCCAGTTCGAGCAGTACTTC. Residues: CASSFQFEQYF.

This chain joins TRBV28 and TRBJ2-5; possibly TRBD2 for D (5 bases). Germline assignment: CDR1 MDHEN and CDR2 SYDVKM. CDR3 size: 16 residues. The V and J ends lost 2 bases and 5 bases respectively, with 18 bases between them. DNA for the CDR3: TGTGCCAGCAGTTTAAAGGAGGCCCCAAGTGGGGAGACCCAGTACTTC. This encodes CASSLKEAPSGETQYF.

The chain recombines TRBV18 with TRBJ2-2; D might be TRBD2 (5 bases). This CDR3 comprises 14 residues. Trimming pared 6 bases from V and 6 bases from J, leaving 14 bases between. Looked up from germline, CDR1 is KGHSH and CDR2 is LQKENI. As DNA, the CDR3 is TGTGCCAGCTCCATGACGGGGAGCCCCGGGGAGCTGTTTTTT. The encoded protein is CASSMTGSPGELFF.

The rearrangement uses TRBV5-5 and TRBJ2-5; TRBD1 matches 9 bases. This CDR3 comprises 14 residues. The trim removed 6 bases at V and 0 bases at J, leaving 3 bases unmatched. CDR1 and CDR2 from the germline V gene are SGHKS and YYEKEE (reference sequence). The CDR3 loop reads CASNRGPNQETQYF. The CDR3 region has the DNA TGTGCCAGCAACAGGGGGCCCAACCAAGAGACCCAGTACTTC.

The rearrangement links TRBV6-6 to TRBJ2-7, with 11 bases aligning to TRBD2. Germline-derived CDR1 and CDR2 are MNHNY and SVGAGI (reference sequence). V lost 2 bases to trimming and J lost 2 bases; unmatched junction nucleotides: 2. CDR3 size: 15 residues. Here the CDR3 reads CASSYGTSGTYEQYF. The CDR3 DNA reads TGTGCCAGCAGTTACGGGACTAGCGGAACCTACGAGCAGTACTTC.

The V and J genes are TRBV6-5 and TRBJ1-1; tentatively, D is TRBD1 (6 bases). The CDR3 totals 15 residues. V was clipped by 8 bases and J by 1 base, with 17 bases between them. Per germline, CDR1 MNHEY and CDR2 SVGAGI. The chain's CDR3 is CASLSFGTKNTEAFF. In DNA form, the CDR3 reads TGTGCCAGCCTTTCGTTCGGGACAAAGAACACTGAAGCTTTCTTT.

The gene calls are TRBV7-8 and TRBJ2-2; D is possibly TRBD2 (5 bases). The germline V gene encodes CDR1 SGHVS and CDR2 FQNEAQ. V lost 1 base and J lost 4, with 16 bases in between. The CDR3 has 17 residues. The CDR3 loop reads CASSLVTTDLGTGELFF. For the CDR3, the DNA is TGTGCCAGCAGCTTAGTGACTACCGACTTAGGCACCGGGGAGCTGTTTTTT.

The gene calls are TRBV9 and TRBJ2-5, with 7 bases fitting TRBD1. The V gene end was trimmed by 3 bases and the J gene end by 5 bases; junction bases not matched to a gene: 7. CDR1 is SGDLS, CDR2 YYNGEE, per germline. The CDR3 is 14 amino acids. The CDR3 reads CASSAGGWLETQYF. The CDR3 DNA is TGTGCCAGCAGCGCAGGGGGTTGGTTGGAGACCCAGTACTTC.

The V call is TRBV4-1, the J call TRBJ2-2, with 14 bases matching TRBD2. The germline V gene has CDR1 MGHRA and CDR2 YSYEKL. With 3 bases clipped from V and 6 bases from J, the junction kept 6 bases outside the gene matches. The CDR3 consists of 17 residues. The CDR3 spells CASSHGTSGGGAGELFF. DNA of the CDR3: TGCGCCAGCAGCCACGGGACTAGCGGGGGAGGAGCCGGGGAGCTGTTTTTT.

The chain combines TRBV19 with TRBJ2-1; D is ambiguous. This CDR3 contains 16 residues. The V gene lost 3 bases and the J gene lost 2 bases, with 14 bases spanning the gap. Germline V gene sequence: CDR1 LNHDA, CDR2 SQIVND (reference sequence). This chain's CDR3 is CASSIPVTLTYNEQFF. The CDR3, as DNA: TGTGCCAGTAGTATTCCAGTAACGCTCACCTACAATGAGCAGTTCTTC.

The rearrangement links TRBV6-5 to TRBJ1-2; weak D call: TRBD1 (6 bases). Germline V gene sequence: CDR1 MNHEY, CDR2 SVGAGI. V dropped 9 bases and J dropped 3 bases, with 8 bases sitting between them. The CDR3 consists of 11 residues. CDR3 bases: TGTGCCAGTCGACAGGACTATGGCTACACCTTC. Its protein product is CASRQDYGYTF.

The V call is TRBV6-7, the J call TRBJ2-2; D may be TRBD1 (5 bases). TRBV6-7 is an open reading frame whose function is uncertain. The CDR3 is 16 amino acids. V was clipped by 2 bases and J by 7 bases, with 17 bases between them. The CDR3 DNA is TGTGCCAGCAGTTACACATACCTACGACAGATCGGGGAGCTGTTTTTT. It encodes CASSYTYLRQIGELFF.

In this sample, this clone turned up once. This CDR3 reads CASSSLIGQDLNYGYTF. The CDR3 DNA sequence: TGTGCCAGCAGTTCCCTCATAGGACAGGACCTTAACTATGGCTACACCTTC. The chain recombines TRBV28 with TRBJ1-2, with 7 bases matching TRBD1. Germline CDR1 is MDHEN and CDR2 is SYDVKM. With 4 bases clipped from V and 1 base from J, the junction kept 12 bases outside the gene matches. The length of the CDR3 is 17 residues.

The chain has TRBV7-2 and TRBJ2-1, with unresolved D. CDR3 length equals 13 residues. Germline V gene data show CDR1 as SGHTA and CDR2 as FQGNSA. V lost 3 bases, J lost 7 bases, and 10 bases lay in between. The CDR3 sequence is CASSLYKRNEQFF. The CDR3 bases are TGTGCCAGCAGCTTGTATAAGCGAAATGAGCAGTTCTTC. Together with reference TRBV7-2 and TRBJ2-1, the CDR3 gives the full variable domain: GAGVSQSPSNKVTEKGKDVELRCDPISGHTALYWYRQSLGQGLEFLIYFQGNSAPDKSGLPSDRFSAERTGGSVSTLTIQRTQQEDSAVYLCASSLYKRNEQFFGPGTRLTVL.

The CDR3 sequence: CATSDRDTGTDTQYF. CDR3 nucleotide sequence: TGTGCCACCAGTGATAGGGACACAGGGACAGATACGCAGTATTTT. The chain recombines TRBV24-1 with TRBJ2-3; weak D call: TRBD1 (6 bases). The CDR3 contains 15 residues. Trimming removed 3 bases at V and 3 bases at J, with 12 bases between. Germline CDR1 KGHDR, CDR2 SFDVKD.

This chain connects TRBV18 to TRBJ2-4; no clear D gene. CDR1 and CDR2 (germline): KGHSH, LQKENI. The CDR3 is 15 residues long. V lost 5 bases and J lost 6, with 17 bases in between. In DNA, the CDR3 is TGTGCCAGCTCATCCAATTCAGTAACGATAAACATTCAGTACTTC. Amino acids: CASSSNSVTINIQYF.

This chain links TRBV27 with TRBJ2-2; 7 nucleotides match TRBD1. The CDR3 loop spans 15 amino acids. V lost 4 bases and J lost 5; bases outside the gene matches: 7. Per the germline V gene, CDR1 is MNHEY and CDR2 is SMNVEV (reference sequence). In nucleotides, the CDR3 is TGTGCCAGCAGTTCACGACAGGGACGGACCGGGGAGCTGTTTTTT. Translation: CASSSRQGRTGELFF.

This clone showed up just a few times. The chain is built from TRBV3-1 (or the pseudogene TRBV3-2) and TRBJ1-1; weak D call: TRBD1 (5 bases). V was clipped by 0 bases and J by 4 bases, with 9 bases between them. This CDR3 contains 14 residues. CDR1 is LGHDT and CDR2 is YNNKEL in the germline V gene (reference sequence). The CDR3 nucleotides read TGTGCCAGCAGCCAAGACGGGGGGATCACTGAAGCTTTCTTT. Encoded protein: CASSQDGGITEAFF.

The chain links TRBV5-1 to TRBJ1-2; 9 positions agree with TRBD1. Unmatched junction bases numbered 4, after V lost 0 bases and J lost 4 bases. CDR3 length: 15 amino acids. In germline, CDR1 is SGHRS, CDR2 YFSETQ. As DNA, the CDR3 is TGCGCCAGCAGCTTGGAGGGGACAGGGCGCTATGGCTACACCTTC. Its translation: CASSLEGTGRYGYTF.

This sequence joins TRBV6-5 and TRBJ2-7; 7 bases are a match to TRBD2. J was trimmed by 3 bases and V by 7 bases; bases with no gene match: 6. Germline V CDR1 and CDR2: MNHEY, SVGAGI. The length of the CDR3 is 13 residues. The CDR3, as DNA: TGTGCCAGCATTCTAAGCGGGAACTACGAGCAGTACTTC. Its protein product is CASILSGNYEQYF.

V is TRBV3-1 (or the pseudogene TRBV3-2) and J is TRBJ2-1; 12 nucleotides agree with TRBD2. Germline V gene lookup returns CDR1 LGHDT and CDR2 YNNKEL (reference sequence). The V and J ends lost 2 bases and 9 bases, in that order; junction bases with no gene match: 5. The CDR3 totals 15 residues. Here the CDR3 reads CASSQRLAGVGEQFF. The CDR3 region has the DNA TGTGCCAGCAGCCAACGACTAGCGGGAGTTGGTGAGCAGTTCTTC.

The rearrangement uses TRBV7-9 and TRBJ2-1, with 9 bases aligning to TRBD1. The CDR3 length is 18 residues. Germline loops: CDR1 SEHNR, CDR2 FQNEAQ (reference sequence). With V trimmed by 5 bases and J by 4 bases, 15 bases remained unmatched. The DNA of the CDR3 is TGTGCCAGCAGCCCCCCCCCGGGGGACAGGGACTTATACAATGAGCAGTTCTTC. Amino acid sequence: CASSPPPGDRDLYNEQFF.